The source of this T cell receptor beta chain is a study of cytomegalovirus exposure and HLA in healthy donors (dated by TCRdb to about 2017). For context, the study as a whole: In an earlier analysis of under 750 of the donors, 250 to 350 Gb of sequence data and 95 million to 130 million unique TCR beta sequences from roughly 190 million T cells were reported. An early release covering some 640 HLA-typed donors comprised roughly 300 gigabases of sequencing data and roughly 86 million unique TCR sequences. The genetic ancestry cluster associated with self-reported Caucasian donors included roughly four fifths of the 300 to 450 genotyped donors. The aim of the study was to test whether cataloging public T cell receptors could identify signatures of past pathogen exposure. The study used immunosequencing to profile the T cell repertoires of approximately 690 subjects and linked those repertoires to cytomegalovirus serostatus. In addition to the first cohort of around 670 subjects, a separate validation cohort of some 120 different subjects was used. To predict cytomegalovirus infection status, the study brought together high-throughput TCR immunosequencing, statistical association of individual TCRs with disease status, and machine learning. To study patterns of TCR occurrence, a later analysis re-analyzed previously published TCR beta repertoires from 600 to 750 donors and added high-resolution HLA genotyping. Rather than drawing on any new phenotypic data, the later analysis identified candidate immune exposures from TCR beta sequences and the way those sequences occurred across donors. To decide whether each TCR beta V gene segment behaved as functional or pseudogenic, an earlier analysis of over 500 of the donors relied on high-throughput TCR beta sequencing. Donor age, sex, ethnicity and CMV serostatus were compiled alongside the repertoire data. A later genetic analysis used genome-wide SNP genotypes for about three fifths of the 666 donors, treating that subset as a discovery cohort. All discovery cohort repertoires had been generated using a single sequencing platform. HLA typing included class I and class II loci at four-digit resolution. The number of typed donors differed by locus: about 629-630 for A, B, C, DRB1 and DQB1; approximately 530 for DQA1; 600 to 610 for DPA1; and about 470 for DPB1. A handful of DR-DQ haplotypes were treated as single units for association and clustering because of strong linkage in the cohort. On average, around 200,000 unique TCR beta nucleotide sequences were sequenced per donor among more than 350 genotyped donors of the cohort, with roughly 18% of those sequences being non-productive. Here is what the overall study found, with its caveats: The classifier was reported to diagnose cytomegalovirus status with high specificity and sensitivity in both the original cohort and the validation cohort. Because counts were too low, roughly 18 rarely observed V segments, including chromosome 9 orphons, were left out of the earlier analysis of 587 of the donors. Because HLA typing was missing for some donors at each locus, association tests included only the typed subset. When HLA alleles, especially DR and DQ, strongly co-occurred, attributing TCR associations to individual alleles was difficult. A later analysis found that most CMV-associated TCR beta chains appeared HLA-restricted, with HLA associations seemingly driven largely by CMV exposure. The presence/absence analyses assumed that sequencing depth was roughly uniform across donors, and that assumption may not be true. According to a later analysis, TCR association rates differed among HLA loci, with DRB1 alleles showing the most associated TCRs and HLA-C alleles showing the fewest. A cluster of highly shared sequence variants was judged likely to represent a technical artifact of the sequencing pipeline. A later analysis found that HLA-associated TCR beta chains were more clonally expanded and had lower generation probabilities than equally common non-associated chains. In the study, about 150 TCR beta chains were listed as associated with cytomegalovirus. Most TCR sequences were observed very rarely across donors, whereas some public TCRs were present in many individuals. Correlated functional status among segregating V segments might reflect linkage disequilibrium, but an unknown experimental factor could not be ruled out. Broadly in line with IMGT annotations, most TCR beta V segments showed up in productive rearrangements about 87% or about 30% of the time in an earlier analysis of about 500 of the donors. In a later analysis, several top co-occurrence clusters were reported to appear linked to parvovirus B19, influenza, CMV and Epstein-Barr virus. Compared with the approximately 600-donor mean, donors in an Asian-associated ancestry cluster had fewer N-insertions in productive TCRs, according to a later genetic analysis. For the cohort, immune exposure information was limited to CMV serostatus. V-gene and J-gene trimming of TCR beta chains was associated with a missense DCLRE1C variant in a later genetic analysis, and the association was replicated in an independent cohort. In vitro tests confirmed that a few of the cytomegalovirus-associated TCR beta chains recognize cytomegalovirus antigens. According to the authors, the approach could potentially be generalized to other disease states and immunological phenotypes. The cohort was sequenced for TCR beta chains only, and without alpha or paired-chain data the features that could be detected were limited. Specific HLA alleles were associated with roughly 17,000 TCR beta sequences at a false discovery rate of 0.05 in a later analysis. A further reported finding was that TCR beta sequences accurately predicted the HLA-A and HLA-B alleles for most subjects in the first cohort. Some IMGT-functional V segments, including TRBV6-2 and TRBV6-3, could not be told apart with the 87-base-pair reads, so those segments were excluded.

The protocol used for the library was the immunoSEQ multiplex PCR assay. For the multiplex PCR, a mixture combining 60 forward primers for TCR Vbeta segments and 13 reverse primers for TCR Jbeta segments was used. The CDR3 region of rearranged TCR beta genes was amplified from genomic DNA with a multiplex PCR assay. Amplified TCR beta libraries were sequenced as 87-base-pair reads on the Illumina HiSeq System. The published analysis was carried out like this. A later analysis tallied tens of millions of unique TCR beta chains across the 666 repertoires, and approximately 11 million of those chains were shared by two or more donors. To remove PCR and sequencing errors, raw reads were error-corrected and collapsed into unique sequences using a nearest-neighbor algorithm that merged closely related sequences. V, D and J gene segments were assigned by aligning CDR3 sequences to IMGT reference sequences. For a sequence to be retained, a match of at least six nucleotides was required to both a V gene segment and a J gene segment. Rearrangements were called productive when the CDR3 lacked stop codons and stayed in frame with V and J; all others were non-productive. Following IMGT convention, CDR3 was defined as the stretch from the second conserved V-encoded cysteine to the conserved J-encoded phenylalanine. Sequences without an unambiguous match to a single V gene segment were excluded from the earlier analysis of about 600 of the donors. An earlier analysis of some 500 of the donors classified V segments as functional when productive rearrangements were above 56.7% and as segregating when the standard deviation between donors was above 5%. A statistical classification framework was built to diagnose cytomegalovirus status from the catalog of TCR beta chain sequences. A later analysis assigned V and J genes by comparing TCR nucleotide sequences with IMGT/GENE-DB human TR gene sequences. A later analysis assigned CDR3 sequences and most-parsimonious VDJ recombination scenarios with the TCRdist pipeline. In a later analysis, each TCR beta chain was defined by its CDR3 amino acid sequence together with its V-gene family, and reads without a unique V-gene family were excluded. In a later analysis, approximately 590 highly shared, low-generation-probability nucleotide sequences were removed to address suspected cross-contamination and a sequencing artifact. In a later analysis, a clonal expansion index for each public chain was calculated from normalized within-repertoire ranks of inferred template counts. In a later analysis, generation probabilities were computed using a VDJ recombination model fitted to out-of-frame rearrangements, and the results were checked against IGoR. In a later analysis, hypergeometric tests were used to score TCR-TCR, TCR-HLA and TCR-CMV co-occurrence, with a repertoire-size bias correction applied to TCR pairs. In a later analysis, false discovery rates were estimated by permuting HLA or CMV assignments 20 times. A later analysis grouped co-occurring TCRs with DBSCAN, adding TCRdist sequence similarity when clustering within HLA-allele-positive subsets. Repertoires with fewer than 30,000 or more than 120,000 public chains were left out of co-occurrence clustering, as were five repertoires with anomalous nucleotide sharing. Sourced from immuneACCESS, this table was stored by TCRdb with only in-frame sequences that have V and J called. A share of the clones is absent; for the studies checked, an unresolved V gene accounts for under half, and the remainder has no known explanation. V, J and clone size were drawn from that table, and D and trimming were deduced from the DNA. The sample records about 100,000 clones, around 80% of which are singletons. The top ten clones comprise about 0.79% of the sample.

On this clone: Its antigen has not been determined. It has no much larger one-base neighbor in the sample; base qualities were not kept.

Trimming accounts for 5 bases at V and 7 bases at J, while the number of junction bases matched to no gene is 8. CDR1 and CDR2 are read off the germline V gene as SGHVS and FQNEAQ. The CDR3 covers 17 residues, taking in both the cysteine and the phenylalanine. Only the CDR3 DNA is retained, 51 bases long and in frame from the first base. The cohort consisted of more than 650 healthy bone marrow donors. At the time of sampling, all cohort members were nominally healthy, though unrecorded immune exposures were likely present. The donor tested CMV seronegative, placing the donor among the 300 to 400 seronegative members of the cohort. A peripheral blood sample was provided by each donor, and peripheral blood mononuclear cells were used for TCR beta sequencing. The Qiagen DNeasy Blood Extraction Kit was used to extract genomic DNA from the blood cell samples.

The origin of this receptor is an older woman in good health and CMV-seronegative. The rearrangement combines TRBV7-8 with TRBJ2-1; TRBD2 agrees with 16 junctional bases. The material sequenced was PBMCs. The DNA is as follows: TGTGCCAGCAGCGCCACGGGACTAGCGGGAGGGATGAATGAGCAGTTCTTC. Its product reads: CASSATGLAGGMNEQFF. Here the CDR3 is joined to the reference TRBV7-8 and TRBJ2-1 genes, and the full variable domain is: GAGVSQSPRYKVAKRGQDVALRCDPISGHVSLFWYQQALGQGPEFLTYFQNEAQLDKSGLPSDRFFAERPEGSVSTLKIQRTQQEDSAVYLCASSATGLAGGMNEQFFGPGTRLTVL.